The following is a T cell receptor beta chain sequence with its context. As yet, its antigen is unknown. The record originates from a study of cytomegalovirus exposure and HLA in healthy donors. Study outcomes and limitations: According to a later analysis, TCR clusters from the first cohort tended to co-occur in the 100 to 150 validation repertoires. CMV antigen specificity was confirmed in vitro for a few CMV-associated chains.

Trimming left V 0 bases short and J 3 bases short, with 12 bases between. Germline CDR1 SGDLS, CDR2 YYNGEE. The CDR3 is made up of 15 amino acids. TCRdb keeps only in-frame clones here, not all; method: immunoSEQ multiplex PCR. Here the sample spans fewer than 200,000 clones, 85% being singletons. The sample was PBMCs. The receptor was derived from a man aged 18 to 29 in good health and CMV-seropositive. The gene calls are TRBV9 and TRBJ1-1; the D gene is possibly TRBD1 (5 bases). CDR3 region: CASSVGGGLYTEAFF. CDR3 sequence (DNA): TGTGCCAGCAGCGTAGGGGGGGGTTTGTACACTGAAGCTTTCTTT.